This TCR beta chain was recovered during a study of blood T cell repertoires in COVID-19. Study summary: Italy, Spain and the United States were the sources of the convalescent and acute COVID-19 samples. Sources were T cells, B-cell-depleted T cells, or PBMCs; the material itself was cDNA or gDNA.

The CDR3 runs 13 residues. V dropped 8 bases and J dropped 3; count of bases not matched to a gene: 4. Authors' processing steps: Reference gene primer amplification gave nucleated cell count estimates. Sequenced by immunoSEQ multiplex PCR; TCRdb stores in-frame clones only, minus some. The V and J calls and clone size come from that table; D and trimming were worked out from the DNA. The sample shows roughly 60,000 clones, nearly 80% of them seen only once. The receptor comes from a human donor in a cohort sampled during active COVID-19. Sequenced sample: peripheral blood. The chain links TRBV12-3 or TRBV12-4 to TRBJ2-1; 7 bases match TRBD1. The CDR3 loop is CASRDRIYNEQFF. CDR3 in DNA: TGTGCCAGCCGGGACAGAATCTACAATGAGCAGTTCTTC.